The entry below describes one TCR beta chain. The PCR employed 60 Vbeta primers together with 13 Jbeta primers. Some clones are missing from TCRdb's copy, which holds only in-frame ones; the method was immunoSEQ multiplex PCR. The specimen's table records approximately 100,000 clones. The entry originates in a study of cytomegalovirus exposure and HLA in healthy donors. Material: PBMCs. This TCR was recovered from a man between 50 and 59 years old in good health and CMV-seropositive.

CDR3 sequence: CASTLGGGPYEQYF. As DNA, the CDR3 is TGTGCCAGCACCCTAGGAGGGGGCCCTTACGAGCAGTACTTC. V and J are TRBV11-2 and TRBJ2-5; perhaps TRBD1 as D (7 bases). The J call is in doubt because the DNA end fits TRBJ2-7 better. The CDR3 length is 14 residues. Germline CDR1 SGHAT, CDR2 FQNNGV.